This is a list of T cell receptor beta chains from one sample in a study of blood T cells in healthy people across ages. TCRdb itself ran the 5' RACE reads through MiXCR, one entry per CDR3 protein. Found here are about 1,500,000 distinct CDR3 sequences, approximately 30% of them singletons; the top ten hold 7.7%. The sequencing input was blood. All receptors come from a woman younger than 45 in good health. Both conserved end residues are part of each CDR3. The order of the fields is clone size, J gene, V gene, D gene, CDR3 DNA, CDR3 protein. The D gene is left open where the match is weak. Clone size is shown for a subset of rows, as once, few, many or a class of expanded clone.

clone size: once
J gene: TRBJ1-2
V gene: TRBV10-2
D gene: NA
CDR3 DNA: TGCGCCAGCAGTGAGGAGGAACTACTGGGCTACACCTTC
CDR3 protein: CASSEEELLGYTF

clone size: few
J gene: TRBJ2-4
V gene: TRBV12-3/TRBV12-4
D gene: TRBD2
CDR3 DNA: TGTGCCAGCAGCAGCCACACGGGGGGTAATACGTACTTC
CDR3 protein: CASSSHTGGNTYF

clone size: NA
J gene: TRBJ2-7
V gene: TRBV7-2
D gene: TRBD1
CDR3 DNA: TGTGCCAGCAGCCACCATGGACAGGGAAGATTGGGCGAGCAGTACTTC
CDR3 protein: CASSHHGQGRLGEQYF

clone size: NA
J gene: TRBJ1-5
V gene: TRBV28
D gene: NA
CDR3 DNA: TGTGCCAGCAGTCCTATGGAGGGGGTACGCAATCAGCCCCAGCATTTT
CDR3 protein: CASSPMEGVRNQPQHF

clone size: NA
J gene: TRBJ2-3
V gene: TRBV5-1
D gene: NA
CDR3 DNA: TGCGCCAGCAGCTTGGGGGCACTCTCCGCGGGAGATACGCAGTATTTT
CDR3 protein: CASSLGALSAGDTQYF

clone size: once
J gene: TRBJ2-1
V gene: TRBV5-5
D gene: NA
CDR3 DNA: TGTGCCAGCAGCTTGGCAACAGCATACAATGAGCAGTTCTTC
CDR3 protein: CASSLATAYNEQFF

clone size: NA
J gene: TRBJ1-5
V gene: TRBV27
D gene: NA
CDR3 DNA: TGTGCCAGCAGTTTATCAGGAGGGAACGGCAATCAGCCCCAGCATTTT
CDR3 protein: CASSLSGGNGNQPQHF

clone size: many
J gene: TRBJ2-1
V gene: TRBV5-1
D gene: TRBD2
CDR3 DNA: TGCGCCAGCAGCTTGTCGGGGGGTGTCGATGAGCAGTTCTTC
CDR3 protein: CASSLSGGVDEQFF

clone size: once
J gene: TRBJ1-1
V gene: TRBV20-1
D gene: NA
CDR3 DNA: TGCAGTGCTAGAGGGAGGCGGCCCGATCCCACTGAAGCTTTCTTT
CDR3 protein: CSARGRRPDPTEAFF

clone size: few
J gene: TRBJ2-5
V gene: TRBV3-1
D gene: TRBD1
CDR3 DNA: TGTGCCAGCAGCCAACACGTGGACAGGGTGGGGGAGACCCAGTACTTC
CDR3 protein: CASSQHVDRVGETQYF

clone size: NA
J gene: TRBJ2-1
V gene: TRBV5-1
D gene: TRBD1
CDR3 DNA: TGCGCCAGCAGCTTGGGGGGACAGCTTGAGCAGTTCTTC
CDR3 protein: CASSLGGQLEQFF

clone size: NA
J gene: TRBJ1-4
V gene: TRBV30
D gene: NA
CDR3 DNA: TGTGCCTCCGAGGGAGTTTATGCAACTAATGAAAAACTGTTTTTT
CDR3 protein: CASEGVYATNEKLFF

clone size: many
J gene: TRBJ2-7
V gene: TRBV7-8
D gene: NA
CDR3 DNA: TGTGCCAGCAGCTTGTTCGGCAACTACGAGCAGTACTTC
CDR3 protein: CASSLFGNYEQYF

clone size: few
J gene: TRBJ2-2
V gene: TRBV4-1
D gene: NA
CDR3 DNA: TGCGCCAGCAGCCAAGTTCAGCACGGCACCGGGGAGCTGTTTTTT
CDR3 protein: CASSQVQHGTGELFF

clone size: NA
J gene: TRBJ2-7
V gene: TRBV12-3/TRBV12-4
D gene: TRBD2
CDR3 DNA: TGTGCCAGCAGCCCCCGGGCTAGCGGTCCCTACGAGCAGTACTTC
CDR3 protein: CASSPRASGPYEQYF

clone size: many
J gene: TRBJ2-1
V gene: TRBV7-6
D gene: TRBD2
CDR3 DNA: TGTGCCAGCAGCGCCTTAGGAGCGGGAGTCAACAATGAGCAGTTCTTC
CDR3 protein: CASSALGAGVNNEQFF

clone size: NA
J gene: TRBJ2-1
V gene: TRBV27
D gene: TRBD1
CDR3 DNA: TGTGCTAGCAGAACAGGGGTGGGTGAGCAGTTCTTC
CDR3 protein: CASRTGVGEQFF

clone size: NA
J gene: TRBJ2-6
V gene: TRBV5-1
D gene: NA
CDR3 DNA: TGCGCCGGCAGCTTAGGACACCCTGCCGTAGGGGCCAACGTCCTGACTTTC
CDR3 protein: CAGSLGHPAVGANVLTF

clone size: NA
J gene: TRBJ1-1
V gene: TRBV5-4
D gene: TRBD1
CDR3 DNA: TGTGCCAGCAGCCCAGAGGGGGCCGCGAACACTGAAGCTTTCTTT
CDR3 protein: CASSPEGAANTEAFF

clone size: NA
J gene: TRBJ2-1
V gene: TRBV28
D gene: TRBD1
CDR3 DNA: TGTGCCAGCAGTTCCTCGGGACAGGGACAAGAGACCCAGTTCTTC
CDR3 protein: CASSSSGQGQETQFF

clone size: NA
J gene: TRBJ2-2
V gene: TRBV9
D gene: NA
CDR3 DNA: TGTGCCAGCAGCGTTCAATCAGGGAACACCGGGGAGCTGTTTTTT
CDR3 protein: CASSVQSGNTGELFF

clone size: NA
J gene: TRBJ2-3
V gene: TRBV7-2
D gene: TRBD1
CDR3 DNA: TGTGCCAGCGGACTCCGGGACAGGGTATTGCATACGCAGTATTTT
CDR3 protein: CASGLRDRVLHTQYF

clone size: NA
J gene: TRBJ2-5
V gene: TRBV14
D gene: NA
CDR3 DNA: TGTGCCAGCAGCCAAGATGCGGAGATGCGAGGCGAGACCCAGTACTTC
CDR3 protein: CASSQDAEMRGETQYF

clone size: few
J gene: TRBJ1-6
V gene: TRBV28
D gene: TRBD1
CDR3 DNA: TGTGCCATCGAAGACAGGGGCAGCTCACCCCTCCACTTT
CDR3 protein: CAIEDRGSSPLHF

clone size: once
J gene: TRBJ2-5
V gene: TRBV25-1
D gene: NA
CDR3 DNA: TGTGCCAGCAGTGACGCGTCGGGGTGGGAGACCCAGTACTTC
CDR3 protein: CASSDASGWETQYF

clone size: few
J gene: TRBJ2-5
V gene: TRBV7-2
D gene: NA
CDR3 DNA: TGTGCCAGCAGCACCACAGGACAAGGGACCCAGTACTTC
CDR3 protein: CASSTTGQGTQYF

clone size: many
J gene: TRBJ2-5
V gene: TRBV2
D gene: NA
CDR3 DNA: TGTGCCAGCAGTGAAAGATTGGGCAGGATCCAAGAGACCCAGTACTTC
CDR3 protein: CASSERLGRIQETQYF

clone size: many
J gene: TRBJ2-7
V gene: TRBV20-1
D gene: TRBD1
CDR3 DNA: TGCAGTGCTATTTTCGGGACAGACTCCTACGAGCAGTACTTC
CDR3 protein: CSAIFGTDSYEQYF

clone size: NA
J gene: TRBJ2-5
V gene: TRBV20-1
D gene: TRBD2
CDR3 DNA: TGCAGTGCTAGAGATAACGTATTAGCGGGAGGGCCAGGGCAAGAGACCCAGTACTTC
CDR3 protein: CSARDNVLAGGPGQETQYF

clone size: NA
J gene: TRBJ1-4
V gene: TRBV6-5
D gene: NA
CDR3 DNA: TGTGCCAGCAGTTTGTACGAGGCAGGGAATGAAAAACTGTTTTTT
CDR3 protein: CASSLYEAGNEKLFF

clone size: NA
J gene: TRBJ2-4
V gene: TRBV7-2
D gene: NA
CDR3 DNA: TGTGCCAGCAGTAATAGACAGTTTGCCAAAAACATTCAGTACTTC
CDR3 protein: CASSNRQFAKNIQYF

clone size: NA
J gene: TRBJ2-7
V gene: TRBV30
D gene: NA
CDR3 DNA: TGTGCCTGGAGTGTAGGGGGGGTCTACGAGCAGTACTTC
CDR3 protein: CAWSVGGVYEQYF

clone size: NA
J gene: TRBJ1-1
V gene: TRBV7-2
D gene: NA
CDR3 DNA: TGTGCCAGCAGCCTACCAAGGGGTACCACTGAAGCTTTCTTT
CDR3 protein: CASSLPRGTTEAFF

clone size: few
J gene: TRBJ2-1
V gene: TRBV3-1
D gene: NA
CDR3 DNA: TGTGCCAGCATTGGGGGAGGCCTAAATGAGCAGTTCTTC
CDR3 protein: CASIGGGLNEQFF

clone size: NA
J gene: TRBJ2-7
V gene: TRBV11-2
D gene: NA
CDR3 DNA: TGTGCCAGCAGCCTTGGGTGGACCTACGAGCAGTACTTC
CDR3 protein: CASSLGWTYEQYF

clone size: NA
J gene: TRBJ2-5
V gene: TRBV28
D gene: NA
CDR3 DNA: TGTGCCAGTGAGTTAGGGGAGAGGCGAGAGACCCAGTACTTC
CDR3 protein: CASELGERRETQYF

clone size: NA
J gene: TRBJ2-3
V gene: TRBV5-1
D gene: NA
CDR3 DNA: TGCGCCAGCAGCCCCGACCTTATGACAGATACGCAGTATTTT
CDR3 protein: CASSPDLMTDTQYF

clone size: NA
J gene: TRBJ1-2
V gene: TRBV2
D gene: NA
CDR3 DNA: TGTGCCAGCCTGATGGACACCAGCTATGGCTACACCTTC
CDR3 protein: CASLMDTSYGYTF

clone size: NA
J gene: TRBJ1-1
V gene: TRBV28
D gene: NA
CDR3 DNA: TGTGCCAGCAGTCCCCTCGACGGGCCAAACACTGAAGCTTTCTTT
CDR3 protein: CASSPLDGPNTEAFF

clone size: NA
J gene: TRBJ2-3
V gene: TRBV2
D gene: TRBD2
CDR3 DNA: TGTGCCAGCAGTGAGGAGGGACTAGAGGGTACGCAGTATTTT
CDR3 protein: CASSEEGLEGTQYF

clone size: NA
J gene: TRBJ1-4
V gene: TRBV20-1
D gene: NA
CDR3 DNA: TGCAGTGCAGTTATCGGGAGGGGTAATGAAAAACTGTTTTTT
CDR3 protein: CSAVIGRGNEKLFF

clone size: few
J gene: TRBJ2-1
V gene: TRBV11-2
D gene: NA
CDR3 DNA: TGTGCCAGCAGAGTAGGGGGGAATTTGTTCAATGAGCAGTTCTTC
CDR3 protein: CASRVGGNLFNEQFF

clone size: few
J gene: TRBJ1-1
V gene: TRBV20-1
D gene: NA
CDR3 DNA: TGCAGTGCTAGGCCACTCCGGGACACTAGGGTTGAAGCTTTCTTT
CDR3 protein: CSARPLRDTRVEAFF

clone size: NA
J gene: TRBJ2-1
V gene: TRBV3-1
D gene: NA
CDR3 DNA: TGTGCCAGCAGCCAAGGCGGGACGGGACTGGGTGAGCAGTTCTTC
CDR3 protein: CASSQGGTGLGEQFF

clone size: few
J gene: TRBJ2-7
V gene: TRBV20-1
D gene: NA
CDR3 DNA: TGCAGTGCTAGCCGAGGTCCGGGCGAGCAGTACTTC
CDR3 protein: CSASRGPGEQYF